The 15 T cell receptor beta chains below all came from one sample that was sequenced in a study of graft-versus-host responses after intestinal transplantation. These TCRs' antigens remain unknown. The data were produced by immunoSEQ multiplex PCR, yet TCRdb's version contains in-frame clones alone and is incomplete. Among some 100,000 clones listed, 90% to 95% were seen once. This sample comprised unstimulated CD8+ T cells sorted from spleen or lymph node cells, obtained before transplant. The receptors originated from a human donor who was the organ donor for an intestinal transplant.

This chain uses TRBV19 with TRBJ2-7, with a possible D match to TRBD2 (6 bases). Germline V gene data show CDR1 as LNHDA and CDR2 as SQIVND (reference sequence). The CDR3 spans 14 residues. The V end lost 3 bases, the J end lost 0 bases, and 9 bases lay between the germline ends. CDR3: CASSIPGSSYEQYF. The CDR3 DNA sequence: TGTGCCAGTAGTATTCCCGGGAGCTCCTACGAGCAGTACTTC.

The chain recombines TRBV7-3 with TRBJ2-1; 8 bases line up with TRBD2. Germline V gene lookup returns CDR1 SGHTA and CDR2 FQGTGA. This CDR3 is 15 amino acids long. J gave up 2 bases and V 5 bases, and 5 bases lay outside the gene matches. CDR3: CASSLNGGAYNEQFF. The CDR3 DNA follows: TGTGCCAGCAGCCTAAACGGGGGGGCCTACAATGAGCAGTTCTTC. The full variable domain, completed using reference TRBV7-3 and TRBJ2-1, is GAGVSQTPSNKVTEKGKYVELRCDPISGHTALYWYRQSLGQGPEFLIYFQGTGAADDSGLPNDRFFAVRPEGSVSTLKIQRTERGDSAVYLCASSLNGGAYNEQFFGPGTRLTVL.

This chain links TRBV7-9 with TRBJ1-4; the D gene is possibly TRBD1 (6 bases). This CDR3 has 14 residues. V was clipped by 5 bases and J by 7 bases, with 14 bases between them. Germline assignment: CDR1 SEHNR and CDR2 FQNEAQ (reference sequence). CDR3 coding DNA: TGTGCCAGCAGCCTGGGGGGGACAAGTGAAAAACTGTTTTTT. Encoded protein: CASSLGGTSEKLFF.

For this clone: Its ends do not fully match the called genes, so a read error is possible. The chain combines TRBV6-5 with TRBJ1-2; D unresolved. Looked up from germline, CDR1 is MNHEY and CDR2 is SVGAGI. The CDR3 totals 12 residues. The DNA of the CDR3 is TGTGCCAGCAGCCCTGGCGGGCAAATCCCCGACTTC. Translation gives CASSPGGQIPDF.

The V call is TRBV28, the J call TRBJ2-5, with TRBD2 matching 8 bases. The CDR3 has 19 amino acids. The ends lost 3 bases at V and 3 bases at J; junction bases unmatched: 18. Germline loops: CDR1 MDHEN, CDR2 SYDVKM. CDR3 amino acids: CASSFTWGTSGAGEETQYF. The CDR3, as DNA: TGTGCCAGCAGTTTTACTTGGGGAACTAGCGGAGCGGGAGAAGAGACCCAGTACTTC.

The chain is built from TRBV9 and TRBJ2-2; the D is unclear. There are 16 residues in the CDR3. V lost 3 bases and J 6 bases, leaving 18 bases between the germline ends. CDR1 SGDLS and CDR2 YYNGEE come from the germline V gene. CDR3: CASSGYRYLIPGELFF. In DNA form, the CDR3 reads TGTGCCAGCAGCGGATACCGGTACCTTATCCCCGGGGAGCTGTTTTTT.

The J gene is TRBJ1-6, the V gene TRBV27; D remains unclear. CDR3 size: 15 residues. Per germline, CDR1 MNHEY and CDR2 SMNVEV (reference sequence). V lost 6 bases and J lost 0, with 9 bases in between. The CDR3 sequence: CASRTLSSYNSPLHF. The DNA for the CDR3 is TGTGCCAGCAGGACTTTGTCCTCCTATAATTCACCCCTCCACTTT.

J is TRBJ1-5 and V is TRBV27; tentatively, D is TRBD1 (5 bases). V lost 3 bases to trimming and J lost 4 bases, with 10 bases between them. The CDR3 covers 14 residues. The germline V gene has CDR1 MNHEY and CDR2 SMNVEV (reference sequence). The CDR3 sequence is CASSLATDNQPQHF. The DNA for the CDR3 is TGTGCCAGCAGTTTGGCGACAGATAATCAGCCCCAGCATTTT.

CDR3 loop: CASSLVLTGELFF. CDR3 nucleotides: TGTGCCAGCAGTCTCGTCCTCACCGGGGAGCTGTTTTTT. V and J are TRBV27 and TRBJ2-2; no firm D call. Germline CDR1 and CDR2: MNHEY and SMNVEV (reference sequence). CDR3 size: 13 residues. Trimming took 5 bases from V and 4 from J, leaving 8 bases between them.

V gene TRBV6-5 combines with J gene TRBJ2-1; D is perhaps TRBD2 (5 bases). This CDR3 has 14 amino acids. Trimming left V 7 bases short and J 7 bases short, with 17 bases between. Per germline, CDR1 MNHEY and CDR2 SVGAGI. Here the CDR3 DNA reads TGTGCCAGCACCCAAGCGGCCAAGGGTAATGAGCAGTTCTTC. It translates to CASTQAAKGNEQFF.

The chain combines TRBV4-2 with TRBJ1-1; 7 bases fit TRBD1. The V segment lost 0 bases and the J segment 4 bases; nucleotides outside the gene matches: 17. CDR1 is LGHNA and CDR2 is YNFKEQ in the germline V gene. The CDR3 is 19 amino acids. CDR3 nucleotides: TGTGCCAGCAGCCAAGATACTCCCCAGGGGGTGATATTCGGCACTGAAGCTTTCTTT. It codes for CASSQDTPQGVIFGTEAFF.

The J gene is TRBJ2-7, the V gene TRBV7-9; the D is unclear. Germline lookup yields CDR1 SEHNR and CDR2 FQNEAQ (reference sequence). Trimming left V 5 bases short and J 4 bases short, with 21 bases between. The CDR3 is 16 residues long. The CDR3: CASSDRSSRIPYEQYF. DNA for the CDR3: TGTGCCAGCAGCGATCGATCGTCCAGGATTCCTTACGAGCAGTACTTC.

This clone was found once. The chain has TRBV28 and TRBJ2-1, with 8 bases that match TRBD2. The CDR3 length is 14 residues. Per germline, CDR1 MDHEN and CDR2 SYDVKM. V was pared by 4 bases and J by 6 bases, with 5 bases of the junction left unmatched. CDR3 bases: TGTGCCAGCAGTTGGGGACTAGGATTCAATGAGCAGTTCTTC. Protein: CASSWGLGFNEQFF.

The chain has TRBV11-2 and TRBJ1-2; D is unresolved. Germline V gives CDR1 SGHAT, CDR2 FQNNGV. The ends were cut back, 2 bases at V and 1 base at J, with 11 bases in the middle. The CDR3 contains 15 residues. CDR3: CASSLYSGSNYGYTF. DNA of the CDR3: TGTGCCAGCAGCTTATACTCCGGGAGTAACTATGGCTACACCTTC.

Comments on this clone: At one of its ends the junction is not consistent with the germline gene, which may arise from a read error. Written as DNA, the CDR3 is TGTGCCAGTAGTTATAGCTATCAGCCCCAGCATTTT. This codes for CASSYSYQPQHF. The chain employs TRBV19 and TRBJ1-5; no definite D call. The CDR3 spans 12 residues. Germline V gene sequence: CDR1 LNHDA, CDR2 SQIVND (reference sequence).